Below are 5 T cell receptor beta chains sequenced from a single sample in a study of CD8+CD57+ T cells in acquired aplastic anemia. Genomic DNA served as template for TCR beta VDJ and CDR3 profiling. TCRdb passed the reads through MiXCR, listing each CDR3 protein once. The sample comprises 75,000 to 90,000 distinct CDR3 sequences, approximately 45% of which are singletons, and around 63% rests with the top ten. The specimen was sorted CD4+, CD8+, or CD8+CD57+ T cells (not recorded which) from PBMCs. The receptors originated from a human donor in good health, serving as a control.

V and J are TRBV10-3 and TRBJ1-1, with D possibly TRBD1 on 6 matching bases. The CDR3 is 15 residues long. With 0 bases removed from V and 4 bases from J, the gap between germline ends came to 12 bases. The germline CDR1 and CDR2 sequences are ENHRY and SYGVKD. The CDR3, as DNA: TGTGCCATCAGTGAGTCAGGACAGTTCGGCACTGAAGCTTTCTTT. Amino acid sequence: CAISESGQFGTEAFF.

To note about this clonotype: A much larger clone differs by one base, so this may be a read error. The V call is TRBV9, the J call TRBJ1-3, with TRBD1 as a possible D gene (5 bases). The CDR3 extends over 16 amino acids. Germline lookup yields CDR1 SGDLS and CDR2 YYNGEE. V was cut by 3 bases and J by 1 base, with 14 bases left in between. The CDR3 DNA is TGTGCCAGCAGCGCAGGTTCAGGGAGGTCTGGAAACACCATATATTTT. Protein product: CASSAGSGRSGNTIYF.

On this clonotype itself: An end of the junction differs from the germline gene, which may be a read error. The chain recombines TRBV5-1 with TRBJ2-1; D is unresolved. The V gene's germline CDR1 is SGHRS and CDR2 YFSETQ. The CDR3 has 14 amino acids. The CDR3 protein is CASTLGWSYNEQFF. Written as DNA, the CDR3 is TGTGCCAGCACCCTAGGCTGGTCCTACAATGAGCAGTTCTTC.

This clonotype has a count of ten or more. This chain uses TRBV19 with TRBJ2-7; D may be TRBD1 (6 bases). V gave up 5 bases and J gave up 3 bases, with 17 bases separating them. CDR3 length equals 15 residues. Germline CDR1 and CDR2: LNHDA and SQIVND (reference sequence). The CDR3 nucleotides are TGTGCCAGTAGTCTCGACAGGTCGGGGTTCTACGAGCAGTACTTC. It codes for CASSLDRSGFYEQYF.

Only one count was recorded for this clonotype. This chain uses TRBV20-1 with TRBJ2-3; D is undetermined. V gave up 6 bases and J gave up 0 bases, with 10 bases separating them. This CDR3 is 13 amino acids long. CDR1 and CDR2 (germline): DFQATT, SNEGSKA (reference sequence). In nucleotides, the CDR3 is TGCAGTGCCCGGCGGTTTAGCACAGATACGCAGTATTTT. It is translated as CSARRFSTDTQYF.